This T cell receptor beta chain was recorded in a study of identifying expanded T cells in peripheral blood. Findings and limits, study-wide: Variance in clone template counts between approximately two-week samples significantly increased with total template count across all healthy donors. Over around two and four weeks, about 16 and 20 clones changed, versus approximately 1.1 between replicates.

As concerns this clone: Its antigen is unidentified.

Sequencing was performed with immunoSEQ multiplex PCR; in TCRdb, only in-frame clones are kept and a portion is missing. The sample includes some 95,000 clones, around 90% of them seen just once. Collection occurred without any documented infections or immune events in donors. This CDR3 region has 14 residues. Germline CDR1 reads SGHRS; CDR2 reads YFSETQ. The V gene lost 4 bases and the J gene lost 3 bases, with 10 bases spanning the gap. Input material: blood. The V and J genes are TRBV5-1 and TRBJ1-4, with a tentative D call TRBD1 (5 bases). The clonotype originates from a person between 18 and 70 years old in good health. CDR3 sequence reads: CASSGATANEKLFF. CDR3 DNA: TGCGCCAGCAGCGGGGCAACAGCTAATGAAAAACTGTTTTTT. The whole variable domain, remainder taken from reference TRBV5-1 and TRBJ1-4, is KAGVTQTPRYLIKTRGQQVTLSCSPISGHRSVSWYQQTPGQGLQFLFEYFSETQRNKGNFPGRFSGRQFSNSRSEMNVSTLELGDSALYLCASSGATANEKLFFGSGTQLSVL.